This T cell receptor (beta chain) was captured by sequencing in a study of blood T cell repertoires in COVID-19. For the study at large: The United States, Italy and Spain supplied acute and convalescent COVID-19 samples. From T cells, B-cell-depleted T cells, or PBMCs came the material, which was cDNA or gDNA.

The CDR3 runs 15 residues. Between the trimmed V and J ends, which lost 7 bases and 4 bases, there was a span of 14 bases. Germline CDR1 reads LNHDA; CDR2 reads SQIVND (reference sequence). Under the authors' procedure: From reference gene primer amplification, estimates of nucleated cell counts were derived. Generated by immunoSEQ multiplex PCR, the TCRdb table keeps only in-frame clones and is missing some. The DNA gave D and trimming, while V, J and clone size come from that table. The sample shows about 70,000 clones, approximately 88% of them seen only once. The specimen sequenced was peripheral blood. The TCR sequence derives from an elderly woman with acute or convalescent COVID-19. This rearrangement joins TRBV19 to TRBJ1-6; tentatively, D is TRBD1 (5 bases). The CDR3 region has the DNA TGTGCCAGTATGGAGGGGCAGGGATATAATTCACCCCTCCACTTT. Translation gives CASMEGQGYNSPLHF.